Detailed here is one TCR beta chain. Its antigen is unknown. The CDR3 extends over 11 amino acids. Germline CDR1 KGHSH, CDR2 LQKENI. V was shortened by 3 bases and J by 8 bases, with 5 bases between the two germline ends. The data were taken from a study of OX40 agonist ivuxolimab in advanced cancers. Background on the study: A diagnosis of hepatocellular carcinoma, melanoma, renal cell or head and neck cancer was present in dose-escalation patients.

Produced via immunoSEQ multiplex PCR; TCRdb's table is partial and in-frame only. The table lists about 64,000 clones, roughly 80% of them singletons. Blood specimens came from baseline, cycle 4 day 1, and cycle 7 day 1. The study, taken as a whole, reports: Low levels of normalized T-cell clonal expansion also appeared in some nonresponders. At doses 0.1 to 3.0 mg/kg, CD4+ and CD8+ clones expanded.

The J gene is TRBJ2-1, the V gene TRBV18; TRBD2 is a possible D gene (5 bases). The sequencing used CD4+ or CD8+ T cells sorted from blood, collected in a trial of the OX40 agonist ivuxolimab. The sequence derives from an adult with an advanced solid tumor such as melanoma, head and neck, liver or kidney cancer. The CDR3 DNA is TGTGCCAGCTCACCGAGGGATGAGCAGTTCTTC. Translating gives CASSPRDEQFF. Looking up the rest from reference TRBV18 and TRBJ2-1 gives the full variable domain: NAGVMQNPRHLVRRRGQEARLRCSPMKGHSHVYWYRQLPEEGLKFMVYLQKENIIDESGMPKERFSAEFPKEGPSILRIQQVVRGDSAAYFCASSPRDEQFFGPGTRLTVL.